This T cell receptor beta chain was recovered during a study of cytomegalovirus exposure and HLA in healthy donors. Clones were read by immunoSEQ multiplex PCR, and TCRdb kept only the in-frame ones, dropping some. The table records 280,000 or so clones, more than 75% of them present only once. The CDR3 consists of 14 residues. The V segment lost 10 bases and the J segment 4 bases; nucleotides outside the gene matches: 11. Germline CDR1 MDHEN, CDR2 SYDVKM. The receptor was derived from a woman under 30 in good health and CMV-seronegative. The chain combines TRBV28 with TRBJ2-5; 8 bases match TRBD1. The sample consisted of PBMCs. The DNA of the CDR3 is TGTGCCACAACAGGGGGTTTTAGGGGAGAGACCCAGTACTTC. This codes for CATTGGFRGETQYF.